This TCR beta chain was recorded in a study of OX40 agonist ivuxolimab in advanced cancers. Whole-study context: Intravenous ivuxolimab at 0.01 to 10 mg/kg was given to patients every 2 weeks. Averaging about 60 years in age, with a range of about 20 to 90, the cohort was about 83% male. Partial responses were achieved by three patients, one with hepatocellular carcinoma and two with cutaneous melanoma. Whole-study results and caveats: Expanded peripheral T cell antigen specificity was not determined.

Here immunoSEQ multiplex PCR was the method, and the copy in TCRdb shows in-frame clones only, minus some. The table includes 40,000 or so clones, roughly 90% detected once. For this clone: Its specificity is unknown.

Germline CDR1 and CDR2: SGHDT and YYEEEE. V was clipped by 1 base and J by 0 bases, with 8 bases between them. This CDR3 region has 14 residues. This specimen was CD4+ or CD8+ T cells sorted from blood, taken in a trial of the OX40 agonist ivuxolimab. This clonotype originated in an adult with an advanced solid tumor such as melanoma, head and neck, liver or kidney cancer. V gene TRBV5-6 combines with J gene TRBJ2-7; possibly TRBD1 for D (6 bases). CDR3 amino acids: CASSLNRDSYEQYF. Written as DNA, the CDR3 is TGTGCCAGCAGCTTGAACAGGGACTCCTACGAGCAGTACTTC.